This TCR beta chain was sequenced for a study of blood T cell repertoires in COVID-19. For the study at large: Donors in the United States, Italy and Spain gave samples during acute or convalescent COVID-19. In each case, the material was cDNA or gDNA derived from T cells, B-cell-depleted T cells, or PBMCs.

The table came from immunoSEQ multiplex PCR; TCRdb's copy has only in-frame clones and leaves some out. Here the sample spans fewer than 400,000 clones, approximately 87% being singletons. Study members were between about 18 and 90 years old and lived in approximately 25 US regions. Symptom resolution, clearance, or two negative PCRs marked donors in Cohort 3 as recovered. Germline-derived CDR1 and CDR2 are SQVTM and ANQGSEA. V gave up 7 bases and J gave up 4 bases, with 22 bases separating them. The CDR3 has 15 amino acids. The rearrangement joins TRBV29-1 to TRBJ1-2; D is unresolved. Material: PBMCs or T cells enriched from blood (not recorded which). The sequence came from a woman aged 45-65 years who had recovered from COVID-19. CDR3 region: CSANIVGQRGYGYTF. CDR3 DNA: TGCAGCGCTAATATCGTCGGGCAGCGGGGCTATGGCTACACCTTC.